The clone carrying this TCR beta chain was seen repeatedly, ten times or more. Its antigen is as yet unknown. The data belong to a study of T cell repertoires in cytomegalovirus infection. Study in general: Based on public TCR beta signatures, there were indications of CMV infection and of a matching HLA type. Study conclusions and caveats: Public TCR beta family frequency separated CMV-and-HLA carriers, including in an independent cohort. HLA-C-restricted, CMV-specific TCR beta clonotypes were dominant ex vivo.

TCRdb fed the reads into MiXCR, producing one record per CDR3 protein. The sample records hundreds of thousands of distinct CDR3 sequences, around 10% being singletons. This CDR3 comprises 16 residues. Germline assignment: CDR1 LGHDT and CDR2 YNNKEL (reference sequence). With 4 bases removed from V and 2 bases from J, the gap between germline ends came to 12 bases. The sequenced sample was PBMCs. The clonotype was recovered from a human donor in good health (CMV status not recorded). Some clones in this sample may be carry-over from other donors' samples. V usage is TRBV3-1 and J usage is TRBJ2-6, with D unclear. Here the CDR3 reads CASSRPTPTGANVLTF. CDR3 in DNA: TGTGCCAGCAGCCGCCCGACCCCAACTGGGGCCAACGTCCTGACTTTC. The full variable domain, in which reference TRBV3-1 and TRBJ2-6 provide the parts outside the CDR3, is DTAVSQTPKYLVTQMGNDKSIKCEQNLGHDTMYWYKQDSKKFLKIMFSYNNKELIINETVPNRFSPKSPDKAHLNLHINSLELGDSAVYFCASSRPTPTGANVLTFGAGSRLTVL.